The rows below give T cell receptor beta chains drawn from one sample of a study of T cell changes during pregnancy in multiple sclerosis. Clones were read by immunoSEQ multiplex PCR, and TCRdb kept only the in-frame ones, dropping some. The profile shows approximately 100,000 clones, around nine tenths of them singletons. Here the sequenced sample was peripheral blood, taken in the second trimester of pregnancy. Receptor source: a female donor with multiple sclerosis, enrolled in a pregnancy study. Each CDR3 is given with its conserved first and last residue. The D gene is left open where the match is weak. Some rows mark clone size as missing; the rest say once, few, many or name a class of expanded clone.

D gene: -; J gene: TRBJ1-1; V gene: TRBV18; clone size: -; CDR3 DNA: TGTGCCAGCTCACCGGGGGAGGGTGAAGCTTTCTTT; CDR3 protein: CASSPGEGEAFF
D gene: -; J gene: TRBJ2-4; V gene: TRBV6-5; clone size: -; CDR3 DNA: TGTGCCAGCAGTTATACCACAGGGCGGGCCAAAAACATTCAGTACTTC; CDR3 protein: CASSYTTGRAKNIQYF
D gene: -; J gene: TRBJ2-7; V gene: TRBV5-1; clone size: few; CDR3 DNA: TGCGCCAGCAGCTTGTCAACGGACACCGGGTGGGAGCAGTACTTC; CDR3 protein: CASSLSTDTGWEQYF
D gene: -; J gene: TRBJ1-4; V gene: TRBV6-1; clone size: -; CDR3 DNA: TGTGCCAGCAGTGAAGAAGGGGCGGTGGAGGAAAAACTGTTTTTT; CDR3 protein: CASSEEGAVEEKLFF
D gene: -; J gene: TRBJ1-4; V gene: TRBV2; clone size: -; CDR3 DNA: TGTGCCAGCAGTCTAGTACAGGCCGGGAGGGAAAAACTGTTTTTT; CDR3 protein: CASSLVQAGREKLFF
D gene: -; J gene: TRBJ2-7; V gene: TRBV5-4; clone size: -; CDR3 DNA: TGTGCCAGCAGCTATTACAGGGGAGGCTACGAGCAGTACTTC; CDR3 protein: CASSYYRGGYEQYF
D gene: -; J gene: TRBJ2-7; V gene: TRBV5-6; clone size: -; CDR3 DNA: TGTGCCAGCCTAAACTGGGCGGGGCGCGAGCAGTACTTC; CDR3 protein: CASLNWAGREQYF
D gene: -; J gene: TRBJ1-5; V gene: TRBV29-1; clone size: -; CDR3 DNA: TGCAGCGTTGACCGACAGGGCAATCAGCCCCAGCATTTT; CDR3 protein: CSVDRQGNQPQHF
D gene: -; J gene: TRBJ1-1; V gene: TRBV25-1; clone size: few; CDR3 DNA: TGTGCCAGCAAAGGTTGGGGGGAAGCTGAAGCTTTCTTT; CDR3 protein: CASKGWGEAEAFF
D gene: -; J gene: TRBJ1-3; V gene: TRBV9; clone size: -; CDR3 DNA: TGTGCCAGCAGCGTAGAGACAGATCACTCTGGAAACACCATATATTTT; CDR3 protein: CASSVETDHSGNTIYF
D gene: -; J gene: TRBJ1-1; V gene: TRBV10-3; clone size: -; CDR3 DNA: TGTGCCGTCAGCGAACAGGGAATTGAAGCTTTCTTT; CDR3 protein: CAVSEQGIEAFF
D gene: TRBD2; J gene: TRBJ2-1; V gene: TRBV4-2; clone size: -; CDR3 DNA: TGTGCCAGCAGCCAAGAAGGCGCGGGGGAGGGCAATGAGCAGTTCTTC; CDR3 protein: CASSQEGAGEGNEQFF
D gene: -; J gene: TRBJ2-1; V gene: TRBV6-4; clone size: -; CDR3 DNA: TGTGCCAGCAGTGAGGCTAGTCAGTCTGAGCAGTTCTTC; CDR3 protein: CASSEASQSEQFF
D gene: TRBD2; J gene: TRBJ2-7; V gene: TRBV10-3; clone size: -; CDR3 DNA: TGTGCCATCAGTGAGCCCAGGACTAGCGGGGGCACCTACGAGCAGTACTTC; CDR3 protein: CAISEPRTSGGTYEQYF
D gene: TRBD1; J gene: TRBJ1-2; V gene: TRBV25-1; clone size: -; CDR3 DNA: TGTGCCAGCAGGGGACAGATCTATGGCTACACCTTC; CDR3 protein: CASRGQIYGYTF
D gene: -; J gene: TRBJ1-2; V gene: TRBV19; clone size: once; CDR3 DNA: TGTGCCAGTAGTATTCAAGGGGTAGGCTATGGCTACACCTTC; CDR3 protein: CASSIQGVGYGYTF
D gene: -; J gene: TRBJ1-2; V gene: TRBV5-4; clone size: -; CDR3 DNA: TGTGCCAGCAGCTTGCCTGCGGGTTACTATGGCTACACCTTC; CDR3 protein: CASSLPAGYYGYTF